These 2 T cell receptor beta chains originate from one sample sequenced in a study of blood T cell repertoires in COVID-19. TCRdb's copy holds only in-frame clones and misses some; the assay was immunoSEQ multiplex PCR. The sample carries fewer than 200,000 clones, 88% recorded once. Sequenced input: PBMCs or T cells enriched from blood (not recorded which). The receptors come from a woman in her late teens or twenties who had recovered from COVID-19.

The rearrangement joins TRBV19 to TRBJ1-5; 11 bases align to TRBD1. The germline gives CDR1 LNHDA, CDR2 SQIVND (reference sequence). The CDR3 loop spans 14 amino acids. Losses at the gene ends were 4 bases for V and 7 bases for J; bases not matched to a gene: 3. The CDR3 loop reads CASSRGQGEQPQHF. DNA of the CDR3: TGTGCCAGTAGTAGGGGACAGGGGGAACAGCCCCAGCATTTT.

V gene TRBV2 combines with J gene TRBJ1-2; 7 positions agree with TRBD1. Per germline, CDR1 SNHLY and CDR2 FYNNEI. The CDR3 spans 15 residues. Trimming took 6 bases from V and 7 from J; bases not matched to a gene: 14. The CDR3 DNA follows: TGTGCCAGCAGAAGACAGGGCCTGCGGGTTGCTGGCTACACCTTC. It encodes CASRRQGLRVAGYTF.